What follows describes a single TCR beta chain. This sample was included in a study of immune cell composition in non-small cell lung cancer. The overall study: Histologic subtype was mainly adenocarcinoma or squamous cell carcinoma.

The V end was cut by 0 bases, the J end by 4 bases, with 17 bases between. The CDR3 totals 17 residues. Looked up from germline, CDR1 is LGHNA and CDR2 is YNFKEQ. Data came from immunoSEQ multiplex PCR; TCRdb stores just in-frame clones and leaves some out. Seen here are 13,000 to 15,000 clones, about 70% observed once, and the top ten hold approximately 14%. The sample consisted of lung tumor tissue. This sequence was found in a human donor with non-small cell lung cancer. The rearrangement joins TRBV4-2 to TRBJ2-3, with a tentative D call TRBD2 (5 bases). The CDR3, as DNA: TGTGCCAGCAGCCAAGAGTATCTCGGAGGAGCGGCAGATACGCAGTATTTT. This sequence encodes CASSQEYLGGAADTQYF.